A selection of T cell receptor beta chains follows, all from one sample in a study of cytomegalovirus exposure and HLA in healthy donors. The method was immunoSEQ multiplex PCR; TCRdb's version includes in-frame clones alone and lacks a portion of them. Of 200,000 to 250,000 clones in the sample, 75% to 85% are singletons; the top ten hold less than 3.5%. The sequenced sample was PBMCs. The receptors were sampled from a woman aged 55-70 years in good health and CMV-seropositive. The CDR3 runs from the conserved cysteine through the conserved F or W. A row's size may be missing; if present it is once, few, many or a size class.

size,V,CDR3
-,TRBV4-2,CASSQDPGKNYVYTF
once,TRBV7-2,CASRTQGDYGYTF
-,TRBV6-5,CAAHRGPHEQYF
-,TRBV5-1,CASSGTGSAGELFF
-,TRBV29-1,CSAKPGDSYTF
-,TRBV19,CASSPRVGEKLFF
-,TRBV7-8,CASSSLFGGAHTEAFF
once,TRBV2,CASIYTGTEAFF
-,TRBV4-1,CASSWAPRTDTQYF
-,TRBV7-7,CASSSQTGFAETQYF
-,TRBV21-1,CASSKEISGRASDTQYF
-,TRBV9,CASSPRMGQGIEAFF
-,TRBV19,CATAGVTNEQYF
-,TRBV5-6,CASSLAPGSLSGNTIYF
few,TRBV18,CASSPPGRFNVLTF
-,TRBV10-3,CAISIIRDSKQETQYF
few,TRBV2,CASSEKVASYEQYF
-,TRBV5-4,CASSFPGLMADYGYTF
once,TRBV10-2,CASSESSGTYNEQFF
few,TRBV5-1,CASSLVATSTDTQYF
-,TRBV5-1,CASSSTGGATNEKLFF
-,TRBV4-3,CASSPGTGVREQYF
-,TRBV10-3,CAIRPGQGTEQNTEAFF
-,TRBV6-1,CASREQGSGPQHF
-,TRBV6-4,CASSEVLQGSYEQYF
-,TRBV23-1,CASSQYTGDSNTEAFF
-,TRBV5-1,CASSLGGMAATDTQYF
-,TRBV11-2,CASTPFGTHEKLFF
-,TRBV28,CASSLLASTEAFF
once,TRBV5-1,CASSTGQIPGNTIYF
-,TRBV5-1,CASRPLAGGNTGELFF
few,TRBV10-1,CASSERRSYTGELFF
-,TRBV6-1,CASSDAFSEAFF
-,TRBV6-4,CASTRALAF
-,TRBV11-3,CASSLGRSSTDTQYF
-,TRBV5-1,CASSYVTSGGEGTQYF
-,TRBV7-9,CASSHVTSQPYEQYF
-,TRBV28,CASSLSPGREKLFF
-,TRBV7-8,CASSLADRGTYGYTF
-,TRBV7-9,CASSPQRGGSYNSPLHF
-,TRBV6-6,CASSYSQGSGNTIYF
-,TRBV21-1,CASSKSVAGGPKPNTGELFF
-,TRBV6-5,CASSYSYGLSQPQHF
-,TRBV7-2,CASSLGGYTDTQYF
-,TRBV6-6,CASSSDRRYGYTF
-,TRBV2,CASSSYYEQYF
-,TRBV30,CAWSVRGRGHQPQHF
-,TRBV5-1,CASSLDPTGVEEKLFF
-,TRBV5-4,CASSRTVGGTIYF
-,TRBV10-3,CAISPDSLGYEQYF
-,TRBV18,CASSRDRGVYEQYF
-,TRBV7-2,CASSTQTGRNTGELFF
-,TRBV6-1,CASSESAASAYNEQFF
-,TRBV4-1,CASSQGGTYGYTF